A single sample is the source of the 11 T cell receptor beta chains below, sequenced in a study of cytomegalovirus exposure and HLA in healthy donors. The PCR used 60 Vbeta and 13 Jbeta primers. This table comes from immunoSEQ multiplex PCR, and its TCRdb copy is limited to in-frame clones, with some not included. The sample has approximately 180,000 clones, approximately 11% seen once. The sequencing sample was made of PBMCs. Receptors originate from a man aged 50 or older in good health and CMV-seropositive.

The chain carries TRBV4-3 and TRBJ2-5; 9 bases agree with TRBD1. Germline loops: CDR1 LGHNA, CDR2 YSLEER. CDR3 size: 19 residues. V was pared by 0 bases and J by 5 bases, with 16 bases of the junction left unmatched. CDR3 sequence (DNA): TGCGCCAGCAGCCAAGAGGGACCGTCGGGACAGGGCTTTGCGGAGACCCAGTACTTC. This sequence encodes CASSQEGPSGQGFAETQYF.

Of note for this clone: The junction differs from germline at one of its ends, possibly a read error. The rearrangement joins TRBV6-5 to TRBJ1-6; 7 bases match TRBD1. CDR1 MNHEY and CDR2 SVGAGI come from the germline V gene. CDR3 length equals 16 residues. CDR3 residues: CASSYLDRAANSPPHF. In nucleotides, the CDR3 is TGTGCCAGCAGTTACCTAGACAGGGCGGCTAATTCACCCCCCCACTTT.

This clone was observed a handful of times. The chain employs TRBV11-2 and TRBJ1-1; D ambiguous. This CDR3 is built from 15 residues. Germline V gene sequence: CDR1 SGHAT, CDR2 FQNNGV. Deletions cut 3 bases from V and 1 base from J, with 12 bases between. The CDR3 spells CASSLWAGPNTEAFF. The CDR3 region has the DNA TGTGCCAGCAGCTTGTGGGCGGGCCCGAACACTGAAGCTTTCTTT.

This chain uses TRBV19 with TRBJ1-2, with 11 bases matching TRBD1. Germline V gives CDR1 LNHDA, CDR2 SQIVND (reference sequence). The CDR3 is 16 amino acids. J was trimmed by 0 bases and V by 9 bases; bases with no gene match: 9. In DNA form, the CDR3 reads TGTGCCAGCGGTAAAGGACAGGGGGCAACTAACTATGGCTACACCTTC. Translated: CASGKGQGATNYGYTF.

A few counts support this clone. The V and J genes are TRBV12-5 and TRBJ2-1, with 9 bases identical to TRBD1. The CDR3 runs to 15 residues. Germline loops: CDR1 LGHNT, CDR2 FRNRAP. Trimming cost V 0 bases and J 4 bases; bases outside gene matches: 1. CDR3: CASGLVGQGYNEQFF. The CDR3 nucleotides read TGTGCTAGTGGTTTGGTCGGACAGGGGTACAATGAGCAGTTCTTC.

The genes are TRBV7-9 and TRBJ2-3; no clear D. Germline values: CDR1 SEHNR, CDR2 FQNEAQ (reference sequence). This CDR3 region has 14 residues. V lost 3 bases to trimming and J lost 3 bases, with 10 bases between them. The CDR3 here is CASSFLSETDTQYF. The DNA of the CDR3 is TGTGCCAGCAGCTTTCTGTCCGAGACAGATACGCAGTATTTT.

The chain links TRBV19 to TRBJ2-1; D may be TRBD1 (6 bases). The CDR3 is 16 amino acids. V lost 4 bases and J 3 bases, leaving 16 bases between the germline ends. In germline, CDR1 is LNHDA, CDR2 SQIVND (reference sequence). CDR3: CASSKGPGDGYNEQFF. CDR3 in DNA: TGTGCCAGTAGTAAGGGCCCAGGGGATGGCTACAATGAGCAGTTCTTC.

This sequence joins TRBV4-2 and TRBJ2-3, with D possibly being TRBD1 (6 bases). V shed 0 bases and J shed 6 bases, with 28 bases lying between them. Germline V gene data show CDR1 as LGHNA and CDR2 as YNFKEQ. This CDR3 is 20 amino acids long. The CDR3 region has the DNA TGTGCCAGCAGCCAAGATTCGGCACAGGGCGCAGAGATGTTCGCCGATACGCAGTATTTT. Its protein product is CASSQDSAQGAEMFADTQYF.

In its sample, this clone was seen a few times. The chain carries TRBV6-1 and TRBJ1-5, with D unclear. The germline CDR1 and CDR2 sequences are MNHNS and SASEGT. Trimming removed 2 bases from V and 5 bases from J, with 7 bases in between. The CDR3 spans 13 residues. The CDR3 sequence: CASSERVDQPQHF. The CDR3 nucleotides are TGTGCCAGCAGTGAAAGAGTGGATCAGCCCCAGCATTTT.

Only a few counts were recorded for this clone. CDR3 DNA: TGTGCCAGCAGCTTAGCCGCAGGGGGCACTGAAGCTTTCTTT. This gives the protein CASSLAAGGTEAFF. This chain uses TRBV7-2 with TRBJ1-1; TRBD1 matches at 7 bases. The J segment lost 4 bases and the V segment lost 0 bases, leaving 2 bases of the junction unmatched. Germline CDR1 and CDR2: SGHTA and FQGNSA. The CDR3 totals 14 residues.

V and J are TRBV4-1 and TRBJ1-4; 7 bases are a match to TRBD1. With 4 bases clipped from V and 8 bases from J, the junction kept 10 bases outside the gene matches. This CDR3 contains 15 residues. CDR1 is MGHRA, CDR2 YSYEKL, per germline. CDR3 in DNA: TGCGCCAGCAGCCTTCTAGGGGGCGGGCAGGAAAAACTGTTTTTT. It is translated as CASSLLGGGQEKLFF.